These T cell receptor beta chains were read from a single sample in a study of blood T cells in healthy people across ages. One entry per CDR3 protein, called by TCRdb with MiXCR from the 5' RACE reads. The data contain roughly 1 million distinct CDR3 sequences, almost 25% of them seen just once; the ten biggest clones take up approximately 0.75%. This same sample was also taken into another study, of T cells of mothers and their children.

Material: blood. Receptors were obtained from a girl aged 2-10 years in good health. Both conserved end residues are part of each CDR3. Fields, in order: J gene, clone size, D gene, V gene, CDR3 protein, CDR3 DNA. The D gene is left open where the match is weak. Not all rows give a size; the values are once, few, many and, for expanded clones, a class.

j_gene: TRBJ1-1; abundance: few; d_gene: .; v_gene: TRBV29-1; CDR3aa: CSVDGNTEAFF; CDR3nt: TGCAGCGTTGACGGGAACACTGAAGCTTTCTTT
j_gene: TRBJ2-3; abundance: .; d_gene: .; v_gene: TRBV20-1; CDR3aa: CSARGDTSTDTQYF; CDR3nt: TGCAGTGCTAGGGGGGACACTAGCACAGATACGCAGTATTTT
j_gene: TRBJ2-1; abundance: .; d_gene: .; v_gene: TRBV28; CDR3aa: CASSSPPPGVMYNEQFF; CDR3nt: TGTGCCAGCAGTTCCCCTCCGCCAGGGGTCATGTACAATGAGCAGTTCTTC
j_gene: TRBJ2-7; abundance: .; d_gene: TRBD2; v_gene: TRBV28; CDR3aa: CASSPMGRGGYYEQYF; CDR3nt: TGTGCCAGCAGTCCCATGGGACGGGGAGGGTACTACGAGCAGTACTTC
j_gene: TRBJ2-1; abundance: .; d_gene: .; v_gene: TRBV4-1; CDR3aa: CASSQEKRYNEQFF; CDR3nt: TGCGCCAGCAGCCAAGAGAAAAGATACAATGAGCAGTTCTTC
j_gene: TRBJ2-5; abundance: once; d_gene: .; v_gene: TRBV13; CDR3aa: CASSLGKGLIQETQYF; CDR3nt: TGTGCCAGCAGCTTAGGCAAGGGACTCATCCAAGAGACCCAGTACTTC
j_gene: TRBJ2-1; abundance: few; d_gene: .; v_gene: TRBV12-3/TRBV12-4; CDR3aa: CASRVEYNEQFF; CDR3nt: TGTGCCAGCAGGGTCGAGTACAATGAGCAGTTCTTC
j_gene: TRBJ1-1; abundance: few; d_gene: TRBD1; v_gene: TRBV7-2; CDR3aa: CASSLAFHLTGRIEAFF; CDR3nt: TGTGCCAGCAGCTTAGCCTTCCACCTGACAGGGCGTATTGAAGCTTTCTTT
j_gene: TRBJ2-3; abundance: few; d_gene: TRBD2; v_gene: TRBV9; CDR3aa: CASSVVAGGSDTQYF; CDR3nt: TGTGCCAGCAGCGTAGTAGCGGGGGGTTCGGATACGCAGTATTTT
j_gene: TRBJ2-7; abundance: .; d_gene: .; v_gene: TRBV29-1; CDR3aa: CSVEWDGDYEQYF; CDR3nt: TGCAGCGTTGAATGGGACGGAGACTACGAGCAGTACTTC
j_gene: TRBJ2-6; abundance: few; d_gene: .; v_gene: TRBV4-3; CDR3aa: CASSQEINFSGANVLTF; CDR3nt: TGCGCCAGCAGCCAAGAAATAAACTTTTCTGGGGCCAACGTCCTGACTTTC
j_gene: TRBJ2-1; abundance: .; d_gene: .; v_gene: TRBV7-9; CDR3aa: CASSLIDSAYNEQFF; CDR3nt: TGTGCCAGCAGCTTAATAGACTCCGCCTACAATGAGCAGTTCTTC
j_gene: TRBJ1-1; abundance: few; d_gene: .; v_gene: TRBV5-1; CDR3aa: CASSLVVGLYHHTWSTEAFF; CDR3nt: TGCGCCAGCAGCTTGGTGGTTGGGTTGTACCATCATACTTGGAGCACTGAAGCTTTCTTT
j_gene: TRBJ2-4; abundance: .; d_gene: TRBD2; v_gene: TRBV2; CDR3aa: CASSVAAGDDIQYF; CDR3nt: TGTGCCAGCAGTGTTGCAGCGGGGGACGACATTCAGTACTTC
j_gene: TRBJ2-7; abundance: few; d_gene: TRBD1; v_gene: TRBV7-9; CDR3aa: CAITGEDRGFYEQYF; CDR3nt: TGTGCCATCACGGGAGAGGACAGGGGTTTCTACGAGCAGTACTTC
j_gene: TRBJ2-1; abundance: .; d_gene: TRBD2; v_gene: TRBV20-1; CDR3aa: CSASLAGGLVTPEQFF; CDR3nt: TGCAGTGCTAGCCTAGCGGGAGGGCTTGTAACCCCTGAGCAGTTCTTC
j_gene: TRBJ2-3; abundance: few; d_gene: .; v_gene: TRBV7-2; CDR3aa: CASSFNTQYF; CDR3nt: TGTGCCAGCAGCTTTAATACGCAGTATTTT
j_gene: TRBJ2-7; abundance: .; d_gene: .; v_gene: TRBV12-3/TRBV12-4; CDR3aa: CASRSSFRDLPYEQYF; CDR3nt: TGTGCCAGCAGGAGTAGCTTCCGGGACCTCCCCTACGAGCAGTACTTC
j_gene: TRBJ1-4; abundance: .; d_gene: .; v_gene: TRBV6-5; CDR3aa: CASRQGNLRGKLFF; CDR3nt: TGTGCCAGCAGACAAGGGAATCTCAGAGGAAAACTGTTTTTT
j_gene: TRBJ2-3; abundance: .; d_gene: .; v_gene: TRBV7-9; CDR3aa: CASSYEGDTQYF; CDR3nt: TGTGCCAGCAGCTACGAGGGGGATACGCAGTATTTT
j_gene: TRBJ1-2; abundance: .; d_gene: .; v_gene: TRBV2; CDR3aa: CASSGQVPYGYTF; CDR3nt: TGTGCCAGCAGTGGGCAGGTCCCATATGGCTACACCTTC
j_gene: TRBJ1-6; abundance: few; d_gene: .; v_gene: TRBV28; CDR3aa: CASSLIQANSPLHF; CDR3nt: TGTGCCAGCAGTTTAATTCAAGCTAATTCACCCCTCCACTTT
j_gene: TRBJ1-6; abundance: few; d_gene: .; v_gene: TRBV4-1; CDR3aa: CASSPVGTGTPLIWTLHF; CDR3nt: TGCGCCAGCAGCCCAGTTGGGACCGGGACCCCTCTAATTTGGACCCTCCACTTT
j_gene: TRBJ2-7; abundance: .; d_gene: .; v_gene: TRBV7-9; CDR3aa: CASSLVVHPYEQYF; CDR3nt: TGTGCCAGCAGCTTAGTTGTCCACCCCTACGAGCAGTACTTC
j_gene: TRBJ2-5; abundance: .; d_gene: TRBD2; v_gene: TRBV29-1; CDR3aa: CSVDGTSGLGETQYF; CDR3nt: TGCAGCGTAGACGGGACTAGCGGTCTCGGAGAGACCCAGTACTTC
j_gene: TRBJ2-2; abundance: .; d_gene: TRBD2; v_gene: TRBV29-1; CDR3aa: CSVVYGLAEYGELFF; CDR3nt: TGCAGCGTTGTATACGGACTAGCGGAATACGGGGAGCTGTTTTTT
j_gene: TRBJ2-3; abundance: few; d_gene: TRBD1; v_gene: TRBV4-3; CDR3aa: CASSPSLRDSSLTQYF; CDR3nt: TGCGCCAGCAGCCCATCTCTCCGGGACAGCTCCCTCACGCAGTATTTT
j_gene: TRBJ2-3; abundance: few; d_gene: TRBD2; v_gene: TRBV7-3; CDR3aa: CASSPDRTSESISDTQYF; CDR3nt: TGTGCCAGCAGCCCCGACCGGACTAGCGAGAGTATCTCAGATACGCAGTATTTT